This T cell receptor (beta chain) stems from a study of technical replicates of blood from a handful of donors. Sequencing was performed with immunoSEQ multiplex PCR; in TCRdb, only in-frame clones are kept and a portion is missing. The data hold roughly 72,000 clones, with about 96% observed a single time. Germline assignment: CDR1 LNHNV and CDR2 YYDKDF (reference sequence). Trimming took 3 bases from V and 4 from J; bases not matched to a gene: 7. This CDR3 has 15 residues. The source material was T cells isolated from PBMCs. The clonotype comes from a human donor in good health. The chain uses TRBV15 and TRBJ2-7; 9 bases are a match to TRBD1. The CDR3 is CATSRRTGAGYEQYF. CDR3 DNA: TGTGCCACCAGCAGGAGGACAGGGGCGGGATACGAGCAGTACTTC. Combining the CDR3 with reference TRBV15 and TRBJ2-7 gives the whole variable domain DAMVIQNPRYQVTQFGKPVTLSCSQTLNHNVMYWYQQKSSQAPKLLFHYYDKDFNNEADTPDNFQSRRPNTSFCFLDIRSPGLGDTAMYLCATSRRTGAGYEQYFGPGTRLTVT.